This record concerns one T cell receptor (beta chain) sequence. As handled by the study authors: Estimated nucleated cell counts came from reference gene primer amplification. TCRdb keeps only in-frame clones here, not all; method: immunoSEQ multiplex PCR. The DNA gave D and trimming, while V, J and clone size come from that table. Of roughly 150,000 clones detected, 75% to 90% appear once; the ten largest clones hold roughly 9.5%. The data are from a study of blood T cell repertoires in COVID-19. At the level of the study: Sites in the United States, Italy and Spain provided acute and convalescent COVID-19 samples. From T cells, B-cell-depleted T cells, or PBMCs came the material, which was cDNA or gDNA.

Germline V gene data show CDR1 as MNHEY and CDR2 as SVGAGI. There are 11 residues in the CDR3. Deletions cut 2 bases from V and 8 bases from J, with 3 bases between. The chain joins TRBV6-5 to TRBJ1-4; D unclear. This TCR derives from a woman of 80 years or more with active or convalescent COVID-19. Source material: peripheral blood. As DNA, the CDR3 is TGTGCCAGCAGTTACCGGGAAAAACTGTTTTTT. Protein: CASSYREKLFF.